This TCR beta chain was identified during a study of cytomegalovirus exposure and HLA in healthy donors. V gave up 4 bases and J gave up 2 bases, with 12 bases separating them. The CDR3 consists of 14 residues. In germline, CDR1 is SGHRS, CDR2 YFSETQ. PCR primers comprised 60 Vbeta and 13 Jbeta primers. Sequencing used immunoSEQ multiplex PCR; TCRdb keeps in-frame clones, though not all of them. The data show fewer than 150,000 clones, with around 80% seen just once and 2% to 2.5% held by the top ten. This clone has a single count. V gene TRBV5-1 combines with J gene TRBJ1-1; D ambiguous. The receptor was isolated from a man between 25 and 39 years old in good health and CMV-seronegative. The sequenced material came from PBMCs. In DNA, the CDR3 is TGCGCCAGCAGCCCCGGACCGGGAAACACTGAAGCTTTCTTT. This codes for CASSPGPGNTEAFF.